Listed below are T cell receptor beta chains from one sample, sequenced in a study of blood T cell repertoires in COVID-19. The data were produced by immunoSEQ multiplex PCR, yet TCRdb's version contains in-frame clones alone and is incomplete. In the table there are about 400,000 clones, around 90% of which are singletons. Material: PBMCs or T cells enriched from blood (not recorded which). The source is a middle-aged woman with acute COVID-19. Each CDR3 is given with its conserved first and last residue. A D gene is named only where the DNA matches it firmly. Clone size is stated in some rows and not others, as once, few, many or a class when expanded.

J gene	V gene	D gene	clone size	CDR3 DNA	CDR3 protein
TRBJ1-1	TRBV7-9	NA	NA	TGTGCCAGCAGCTTAGTTGAGAGGACTGAAGCTTTCTTT	CASSLVERTEAFF
TRBJ1-1	TRBV7-8	TRBD1	NA	TGTGCCACCTTAGACAGGGGGGAGGGTCGGACTGAAGCTTTCTTT	CATLDRGEGRTEAFF
TRBJ1-2	TRBV6-5	TRBD1	NA	TGTGCCAGCAGGTCAGGGGGTCCCAACTATGGCTACACCTTC	CASRSGGPNYGYTF
TRBJ2-5	TRBV14	TRBD2	NA	TGTGCCAGCAGCCACGGGACCCTCGGGGGGAGCACCGAGACCCAGTACTTC	CASSHGTLGGSTETQYF
TRBJ2-5	TRBV15	TRBD1	NA	TGTGCCACCAGCAGAGATCCGACAGGGGAAGAGACCCAGTACTTC	CATSRDPTGEETQYF
TRBJ1-3	TRBV12-3/TRBV12-4	NA	NA	TGTGCCAGCACCCTTCTTGGAAACACCATATATTTT	CASTLLGNTIYF
TRBJ2-3	TRBV5-1	TRBD2	NA	TGCGCCAGCAGCTATAGCGGGGGCACAGATACGCAGTATTTT	CASSYSGGTDTQYF
TRBJ2-7	TRBV4-1	TRBD1	NA	TGCGCCAGCAGCCATCGACAGGGGCGCTCCTACGAGCAGTACTTC	CASSHRQGRSYEQYF
TRBJ2-3	TRBV13	NA	NA	TGTGCCAGCAGCTTTGAGGGTTTGGCAGATACGCAGTATTTT	CASSFEGLADTQYF
TRBJ1-5	TRBV15	NA	NA	TGTGCCACCAGCATCGATGGGCGGGCCGGGCAGCCCCAGCATTTT	CATSIDGRAGQPQHF
TRBJ2-2	TRBV6-5	TRBD1	NA	TGTGCCTCCCGGGACAGGGTAATCACCGGGGAGCTGTTTTTT	CASRDRVITGELFF
TRBJ2-1	TRBV2	NA	few	TGTGCCAGCAGTGTAGAGGAACTTCAGCAGTTCTTC	CASSVEELQQFF
TRBJ2-5	TRBV4-1	NA	NA	TGCGCCACTGGCGCGACATTTAAAGAGACCCAGTACTTC	CATGATFKETQYF
TRBJ1-1	TRBV5-1	NA	NA	TGCGCCAGCAACGAGGGTCCCGGGCTTGAGTCTTTCTTT	CASNEGPGLESFF
TRBJ2-1	TRBV7-8	TRBD2	NA	TGTGCCAGCAGCCAGCGGGGCGGCCAAGTGAATGAGCAGTTCTTC	CASSQRGGQVNEQFF
TRBJ2-3	TRBV24-1	TRBD1	NA	TGTGCCACCAGTGCCGCCGGGACAGGGACGCGCACAGATACGCAGTATTTT	CATSAAGTGTRTDTQYF
TRBJ1-1	TRBV3-1/TRBV3-2	TRBD1	once	TGTGCCAGCAGCCAAGGAGACAGGGGCCGGACTGAAGCTTTCTTT	CASSQGDRGRTEAFF
TRBJ1-6	TRBV3-1/TRBV3-2	TRBD1	NA	TGTGCCAGCAGCCCACAAGACAGGGATAATTCACCCCTCCACTTT	CASSPQDRDNSPLHF
TRBJ1-1	TRBV3-1/TRBV3-2	NA	NA	TGTGCCAGCAGCCTAAGTGAGGACACTGAAGCTTTCTTT	CASSLSEDTEAFF
TRBJ2-6	TRBV18	NA	NA	TGTGCCAGCTCACCACAAGGGGCGCTTGGGGCCAACGTCCTGACTTTC	CASSPQGALGANVLTF
TRBJ1-1	TRBV5-1	NA	NA	TGCGCCAGCAGCTTGCGACAGTCGAACACTGAAGCTTTCTTT	CASSLRQSNTEAFF
TRBJ1-1	TRBV19	TRBD1	NA	TGTGCCAGTAGTTCGGCAGGGGGGAATGTGAACACTGAAGCTTTCTTT	CASSSAGGNVNTEAFF
TRBJ1-1	TRBV7-7	NA	NA	TGTGCCAGCAGCTTAGAGGCGGGGGGCGGGAATGAAGCTTTCTTT	CASSLEAGGGNEAFF
TRBJ2-1	TRBV5-1	NA	NA	TGCGCCAGCAGCCCCCCATTGGCCAACTCCTACAATGAGCAGTTCTTC	CASSPPLANSYNEQFF
TRBJ1-5	TRBV2	TRBD1	NA	TGTGCCAGCAAAGGGGACAGGGGTCATCAGCCCCAGCATTTT	CASKGDRGHQPQHF
TRBJ1-2	TRBV7-9	NA	NA	TGTGCCAGCAGCTCCGGGGGGCCAGGGGTTGGCTACACCTTC	CASSSGGPGVGYTF
TRBJ2-3	TRBV12-3/TRBV12-4	NA	NA	TGTGCCAGCAGCAACTATCCAGATACGCAGTATTTT	CASSNYPDTQYF
TRBJ2-7	TRBV7-9	NA	NA	TGTGCCAGCAGCTTAAATCCCGGGGTCGAGCAGTACTTC	CASSLNPGVEQYF
TRBJ1-6	TRBV5-1	TRBD1	NA	TGCGCCAGCAGCTTGGACGGGCAGGGGGATTCACCCCTCCACTTT	CASSLDGQGDSPLHF
TRBJ2-1	TRBV7-7	NA	NA	TGTGCCAGCAGCTTAAGCGGGCGGGACAATGAGCAGTTCTTC	CASSLSGRDNEQFF
TRBJ1-3	TRBV2	NA	NA	TGTGCCAGCAGTGAAGGAAGTAGAACCATATATTTT	CASSEGSRTIYF
TRBJ1-2	TRBV2	TRBD1	NA	TGTGCCAGCACCTCGGACAGGGGCCGTGGCTACACCTTC	CASTSDRGRGYTF
TRBJ2-3	TRBV2	TRBD2	once	TGTGCCAGCTCGAGCGGGGGGGCCCTAAGCACAGATACGCAGTATTTT	CASSSGGALSTDTQYF
TRBJ1-5	TRBV6-6	TRBD1	NA	TGTGCCAGCAGCGACTCAGAGGGGGCAGGTGAGCCCCAGCATTTT	CASSDSEGAGEPQHF
TRBJ2-5	TRBV9	TRBD1	NA	TGTGCCAGCAGCGTAGATGGACAGGGTGTGGAGACCCAGTACTTC	CASSVDGQGVETQYF
TRBJ1-6	TRBV5-6	NA	few	TGTGCCAGCAGCCTGCCGGTGGGGGGTTCACCCCTCCACTTT	CASSLPVGGSPLHF
TRBJ1-4	TRBV19	NA	NA	TGTGCCAGTAGTCTCATCCCTAATCTTGAAAAACTGTTTTTT	CASSLIPNLEKLFF
TRBJ2-5	TRBV18	NA	NA	TGTGCCAGCTCACCGGGAGAGGAGACCCAGTACTTC	CASSPGEETQYF